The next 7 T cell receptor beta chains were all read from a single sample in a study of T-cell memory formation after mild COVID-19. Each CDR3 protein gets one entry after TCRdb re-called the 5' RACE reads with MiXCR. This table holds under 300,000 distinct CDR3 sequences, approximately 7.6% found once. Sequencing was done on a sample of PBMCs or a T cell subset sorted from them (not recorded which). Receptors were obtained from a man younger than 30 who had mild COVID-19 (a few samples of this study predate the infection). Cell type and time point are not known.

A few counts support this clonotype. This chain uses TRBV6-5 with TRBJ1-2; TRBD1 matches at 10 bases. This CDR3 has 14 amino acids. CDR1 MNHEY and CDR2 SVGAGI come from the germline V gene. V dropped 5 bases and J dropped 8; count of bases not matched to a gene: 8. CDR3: CASSPGTGAAGYTF. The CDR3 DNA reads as TGTGCCAGCAGTCCCGGGACAGGGGCTGCCGGCTACACCTTC.

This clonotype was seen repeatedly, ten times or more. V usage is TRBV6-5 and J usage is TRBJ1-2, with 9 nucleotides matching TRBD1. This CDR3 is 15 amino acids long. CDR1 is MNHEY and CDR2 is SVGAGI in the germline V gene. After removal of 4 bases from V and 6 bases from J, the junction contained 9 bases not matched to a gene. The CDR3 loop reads CASSLRPTGGDGYTF. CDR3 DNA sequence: TGTGCCAGCAGTTTAAGACCCACAGGGGGCGATGGCTACACCTTC.

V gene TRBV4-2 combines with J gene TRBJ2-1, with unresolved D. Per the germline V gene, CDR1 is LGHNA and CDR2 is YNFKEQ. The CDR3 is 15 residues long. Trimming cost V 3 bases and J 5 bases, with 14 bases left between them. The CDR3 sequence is CASSHRVTVHNEQFF. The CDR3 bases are TGTGCCAGCAGCCATAGGGTAACAGTTCACAATGAGCAGTTCTTC.

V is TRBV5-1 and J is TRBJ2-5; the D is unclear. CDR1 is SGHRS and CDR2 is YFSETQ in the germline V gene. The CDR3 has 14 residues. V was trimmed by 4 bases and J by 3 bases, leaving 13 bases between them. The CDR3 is CASSPLDPKETQYF. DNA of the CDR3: TGCGCCAGCAGCCCCCTGGACCCTAAAGAGACCCAGTACTTC.

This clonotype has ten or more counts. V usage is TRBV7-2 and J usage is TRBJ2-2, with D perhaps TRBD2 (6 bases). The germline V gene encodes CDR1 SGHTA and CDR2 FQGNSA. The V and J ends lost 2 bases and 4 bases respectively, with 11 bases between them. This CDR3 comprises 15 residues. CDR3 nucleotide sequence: TGTGCCAGCAGCTTAAGTACTAGCAGCACCGGGGAGCTGTTTTTT. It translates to CASSLSTSSTGELFF. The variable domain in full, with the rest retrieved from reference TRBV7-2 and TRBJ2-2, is GAGVSQSPSNKVTEKGKDVELRCDPISGHTALYWYRQSLGQGLEFLIYFQGNSAPDKSGLPSDRFSAERTGGSVSTLTIQRTQQEDSAVYLCASSLSTSSTGELFFGEGSRLTVL.

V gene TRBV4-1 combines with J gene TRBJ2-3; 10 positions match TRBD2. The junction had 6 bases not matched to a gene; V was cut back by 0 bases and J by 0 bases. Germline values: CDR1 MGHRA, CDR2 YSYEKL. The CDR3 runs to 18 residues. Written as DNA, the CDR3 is TGCGCCAGCAGCCAAGAGGCTAGCGGGGGCCTTAGCACAGATACGCAGTATTTT. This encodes CASSQEASGGLSTDTQYF.

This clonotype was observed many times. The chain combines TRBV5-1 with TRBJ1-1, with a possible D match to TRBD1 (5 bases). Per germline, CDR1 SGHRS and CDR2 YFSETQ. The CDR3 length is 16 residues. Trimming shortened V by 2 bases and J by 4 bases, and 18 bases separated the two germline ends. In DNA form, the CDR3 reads TGCGCCAGCAGCTTTGGTGGTCAGGGATCGATCACTGAAGCTTTCTTT. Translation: CASSFGGQGSITEAFF.